Following are 26 T cell receptor beta chains from one sample sequenced in a study of blood T cells in healthy people across ages. The use of a sample-barcoded 5' primer and a J-beta primer mix characterized a second PCR of 7 to 11 cycles. In TCRdb, the 5' RACE reads were re-called with MiXCR into one record per CDR3 protein. Here the sample spans roughly 1,800,000 distinct CDR3 sequences, 49% being singletons. Sequenced material: blood. Receptors were obtained from a woman in her thirties or forties in good health.

This clonotype has just one count. V and J are TRBV3-1 and TRBJ1-1; D not resolved. This CDR3 contains 14 residues. Germline V gene data show CDR1 as LGHDT and CDR2 as YNNKEL (reference sequence). V gave up 4 bases and J gave up 1 base, with 10 bases separating them. CDR3: CASSPQRSNTEAFF. CDR3 DNA sequence: TGTGCCAGCAGCCCCCAGAGGTCGAACACTGAAGCTTTCTTT.

The gene calls are TRBV19 and TRBJ2-3, with D tentatively TRBD1 (6 bases). There are 17 residues in the CDR3. Germline V gene sequence: CDR1 LNHDA, CDR2 SQIVND (reference sequence). The V gene lost 6 bases and the J gene lost 1 base, with 20 bases spanning the gap. The DNA for the CDR3 is TGTGCCAGTAGAAAAGAGGGGGTAGCGCCGCGCACAGATACGCAGTATTTT. The encoded protein is CASRKEGVAPRTDTQYF.

As for this clonotype: One end of the junction fails to match germline, which may point to a read error. This chain uses TRBV7-7 with TRBJ2-5, with a possible D match to TRBD2 (6 bases). This CDR3 region has 15 residues. Germline V gene sequence: CDR1 SSHAT, CDR2 FNYEAQ (reference sequence). The CDR3 sequence is CASSSLGGTVETQYF. The DNA of the CDR3 is TGTGCTAGCAGCTCCCTGGGGGGTACGGTGGAGACCCAGTACTTC.

The V gene is TRBV20-1, the J gene TRBJ2-1; 7 bases agree with TRBD1. This CDR3 has 17 amino acids. V was pared by 4 bases and J by 3 bases, with 15 bases of the junction left unmatched. Germline lookup yields CDR1 DFQATT and CDR2 SNEGSKA (reference sequence). CDR3 DNA: TGCAGTGCTAATAGAGAACCAGGGGGTCTAAACTACAATGAGCAGTTCTTC. Protein: CSANREPGGLNYNEQFF.

The rearrangement joins TRBV15 to TRBJ2-7; D is unclear. CDR1 LNHNV and CDR2 YYDKDF come from the germline V gene (reference sequence). Trimming cost V 0 bases and J 2 bases, with 8 bases left between them. The CDR3 is made up of 14 amino acids. The CDR3 sequence: CATSREGGPYEQYF. CDR3 in DNA: TGTGCCACCAGCAGAGAGGGCGGCCCCTACGAGCAGTACTTC. The full variable domain, its missing parts supplied by reference TRBV15 and TRBJ2-7, is DAMVIQNPRYQVTQFGKPVTLSCSQTLNHNVMYWYQQKSSQAPKLLFHYYDKDFNNEADTPDNFQSRRPNTSFCFLDIRSPGLGDTAMYLCATSREGGPYEQYFGPGTRLTVT.

The J gene is TRBJ1-5, the V gene TRBV5-1, with D maybe TRBD1 (5 bases). CDR1 and CDR2 from the germline V gene are SGHRS and YFSETQ. The V and J ends lost 0 bases and 9 bases respectively, with 10 bases between them. This CDR3 has 13 residues. DNA of the CDR3: TGCGCCAGCAGCTTGGAGACAGCAGGGCCCCAGCATTTT. It yields the protein CASSLETAGPQHF.

The rearrangement links TRBV27 to TRBJ1-5; TRBD1 agrees at 7 bases. The germline gives CDR1 MNHEY, CDR2 SMNVEV (reference sequence). V lost 4 bases to trimming and J lost 5 bases; unmatched junction nucleotides: 11. The CDR3 is made up of 16 amino acids. The CDR3 is CASSSWEGQGDQPQHF. As DNA, the CDR3 is TGTGCCAGCAGTTCATGGGAGGGGCAGGGGGATCAGCCCCAGCATTTT.

This clonotype was recorded a few times. V and J are TRBV29-1 and TRBJ2-1, with D possibly being TRBD2 (7 bases). Germline V gene sequence: CDR1 SQVTM, CDR2 ANQGSEA. This CDR3 comprises 12 residues. Trimming took off 7 bases at V and 8 bases at J, with 15 bases between the two ends. The CDR3 DNA sequence: TGCAGCGGGGGAGGGGGGTACGATGAGCAGTTCTTC. This translates into CSGGGGYDEQFF.

In its sample, this clonotype was seen once. The junction shows a germline mismatch at one end, possibly a read error. This chain uses TRBV28 with TRBJ2-7; 12 nucleotides align to TRBD1. Germline V gene sequence: CDR1 MDHEN, CDR2 SYDVKM. This CDR3 comprises 16 residues. The CDR3 protein is CASSSLPGQGAYVQYF. The DNA for the CDR3 is TGTGCCAGCAGTTCCTTACCGGGACAGGGGGCTTACGTGCAGTACTTC.

The rearrangement uses TRBV24-1 and TRBJ2-1; 7 bases align to TRBD2. CDR3 length: 17 amino acids. Per the germline V gene, CDR1 is KGHDR and CDR2 is SFDVKD. Trimming at V came to 2 bases and at J to 0 bases, leaving 6 bases not matched to a gene. The CDR3 region is CATSDSWRGSSYNEQFF. For the CDR3, the DNA is TGTGCCACCAGTGATTCATGGCGGGGGAGCTCCTACAATGAGCAGTTCTTC.

The chain couples TRBV4-1 to TRBJ2-4; TRBD1 is a possible D gene (5 bases). The CDR3 spans 16 residues. The germline CDR1 and CDR2 sequences are MGHRA and YSYEKL. V was shortened by 2 bases and J by 9 bases, with 20 bases between the two germline ends. The chain's CDR3 is CASSQPSAGLGSIQYF. The CDR3, as DNA: TGCGCCAGCAGCCAACCCTCGGCAGGGCTGGGAAGCATTCAGTACTTC.

J is TRBJ1-2 and V is TRBV20-1; 7 bases match TRBD1. The CDR3 is 12 amino acids. The junction had 4 bases not matched to a gene; V was cut back by 5 bases and J by 4 bases. Germline lookup yields CDR1 DFQATT and CDR2 SNEGSKA (reference sequence). The DNA for the CDR3 is TGCAGTGCTTGGGACAGCCGCTATGGCTACACCTTC. Amino acid sequence: CSAWDSRYGYTF.

The chain recombines TRBV6-5 with TRBJ2-5; tentatively, D is TRBD2 (6 bases). This CDR3 contains 15 residues. The V gene lost 6 bases and the J gene lost 0 bases, with 14 bases spanning the gap. Germline assignment: CDR1 MNHEY and CDR2 SVGAGI. The CDR3 sequence: CASRRNRENQETQYF. CDR3 bases: TGTGCCAGCAGAAGAAACCGGGAGAACCAAGAGACCCAGTACTTC.

The V call is TRBV6-6, the J call TRBJ1-2, with D possibly matching TRBD1 (6 bases). The germline CDR1 and CDR2 sequences are MNHNY and SVGAGI (reference sequence). The ends were cut back, 7 bases at V and 0 bases at J, with 15 bases in the middle. The CDR3 covers 15 residues. CDR3 coding DNA: TGTGCCAGCATGGGATGGGGGACACCTAACTATGGCTACACCTTC. Translating gives CASMGWGTPNYGYTF.

With regard to this clonotype: The junction does not match germline at one end; this may be a read error. The chain is built from TRBV18 and TRBJ2-3; no reliable D call. CDR1 and CDR2 from the germline V gene are KGHSH and LQKENI. The CDR3 has 11 residues. CDR3 amino acids: CASSLPDTRYF. CDR3 coding DNA: TGTGCCAGCTCGCTTCCAGATACGCGGTATTTT.

V is TRBV7-2 and J is TRBJ2-3; a weak D match, TRBD1 (6 bases). This CDR3 region has 16 residues. Germline V CDR1 and CDR2: SGHTA, FQGNSA. The V end lost 6 bases, the J end lost 1 base, and 17 bases lay between the germline ends. CDR3 coding DNA: TGTGCCAGCAGGGCAAACCCAGGGGTCCGCACAGATACGCAGTATTTT. As protein: CASRANPGVRTDTQYF.

Only a few counts were recorded for this clonotype. The J gene is TRBJ2-3, the V gene TRBV13; 7 bases agree with TRBD1. From germline, CDR1 is PRHDT and CDR2 FYEKMQ (reference sequence). The CDR3 has 15 residues. The J segment lost 0 bases and the V segment lost 5 bases, leaving 5 bases of the junction unmatched. For the CDR3, the DNA is TGTGCCAGCAGCCAGGGGACAGTTAGCACAGATACGCAGTATTTT. It codes for CASSQGTVSTDTQYF.

A few counts support this clonotype. The CDR3: CASSESGLVIETQYF. Written as DNA, the CDR3 is TGCGCCAGCAGTGAGTCGGGTTTAGTCATCGAGACCCAGTACTTC. V usage is TRBV10-2 and J usage is TRBJ2-5, with D unresolved. The CDR3 is 15 amino acids. The V end was cut by 0 bases, the J end by 5 bases, with 13 bases between. The germline V gene has CDR1 WSHSY and CDR2 SAAADI.

In its sample, this clonotype was seen once. The chain joins TRBV6-2 or TRBV6-3 to TRBJ2-1, with D possibly TRBD2 on 6 matching bases. V was shortened by 6 bases and J by 0 bases, with 15 bases between the two germline ends. The CDR3 is 16 residues long. Germline lookup yields CDR1 MNHEY and CDR2 SVGEGT. The CDR3 protein is CASSHLGGLSYNEQFF. CDR3 DNA: TGTGCCAGCAGCCACCTGGGGGGACTCTCCTACAATGAGCAGTTCTTC.

V and J are TRBV2 and TRBJ1-2, with 7 bases lining up with TRBD1. Germline CDR1 SNHLY, CDR2 FYNNEI. Trimming cost V 6 bases and J 6 bases; bases outside gene matches: 7. The CDR3 runs 13 residues. CDR3 bases: TGTGCCAGCAGGGTGACAGGGATCAATGGCTACACCTTC. It specifies CASRVTGINGYTF.

The chain has TRBV7-8 and TRBJ2-5; 7 positions match TRBD1. The V gene's germline CDR1 is SGHVS and CDR2 FQNEAQ. The trim removed 3 bases at V and 5 bases at J, leaving 12 bases unmatched. The CDR3 covers 16 residues. CDR3 amino acids: CASSLNQGQLGETQYF. Written as DNA, the CDR3 is TGTGCCAGCAGCTTGAACCAGGGACAGCTGGGGGAGACCCAGTACTTC.

About this clonotype itself: One base away lies a much larger clone, so this may be a sequencing read error. The chain has TRBV12-3 or TRBV12-4 and TRBJ2-1; 12 bases agree with TRBD2. V dropped 5 bases and J dropped 7; count of bases not matched to a gene: 21. This CDR3 is 20 amino acids long. CDR3 in DNA: TGTGCCAGCAGTCCTTCCTTACTAGCGGGGGGCCTCGGGTTGGGAAATGAGCAGTTCTTC. Amino acids: CASSPSLLAGGLGLGNEQFF.

This clonotype is a singleton in its sample. This rearrangement joins TRBV28 to TRBJ2-1; TRBD1 aligns across 8 bases. V gave up 5 bases and J gave up 13 bases; unmatched junction bases: 19. CDR1 and CDR2 (germline): MDHEN, SYDVKM. This CDR3 has 16 residues. CDR3 coding DNA: TGTGCCAGCAGTCCTACCGGGACAGGCCTTGGGGTGACCCAGTTCTTC. It yields the protein CASSPTGTGLGVTQFF.

This clonotype occurred a few times. The V gene is TRBV4-2, the J gene TRBJ1-5, with D possibly matching TRBD1 (5 bases). V was clipped by 2 bases and J by 5 bases, with 16 bases between them. Germline V CDR1 and CDR2: LGHNA, YNFKEQ. This CDR3 has 16 amino acids. As DNA, the CDR3 is TGTGCCAGCAGCCAAACCGACGGGGGGGAATATCAGCCCCAGCATTTT. Translating it yields CASSQTDGGEYQPQHF.

The chain joins TRBV9 to TRBJ2-3, with TRBD1 matching 7 bases. The ends lost 5 bases at V and 0 bases at J; junction bases unmatched: 6. Germline V CDR1 and CDR2: SGDLS, YYNGEE. This CDR3 spans 15 amino acids. The CDR3 region is CASRGDSFSTDTQYF. CDR3 nucleotides: TGTGCCAGCAGGGGGGACAGTTTTAGCACAGATACGCAGTATTTT. Full variable domain (remainder filled in from reference TRBV9 and TRBJ2-3): DSGVTQTPKHLITATGQRVTLRCSPRSGDLSVYWYQQSLDQGLQFLIQYYNGEERAKGNILERFSAQQFPDLHSELNLSSLELGDSALYFCASRGDSFSTDTQYFGPGTRLTVL.

The V gene is TRBV15, the J gene TRBJ2-3; D unclear. CDR1 is LNHNV and CDR2 is YYDKDF in the germline V gene (reference sequence). V shed 1 base and J shed 4 bases, with 6 bases lying between them. The CDR3 is made up of 13 amino acids. DNA for the CDR3: TGTGCCACCAGCAGAGTTGGGGCAGATACGCAGTATTTT. Amino acids: CATSRVGADTQYF.